This T cell receptor (beta chain) stems from a study of T cell repertoires in cytomegalovirus infection. Study-wide context: Indications came from public TCR beta signatures; they pointed to CMV infection and to a matching HLA type.

Germline loops: CDR1 MNHEY, CDR2 SMNVEV (reference sequence). This CDR3 is built from 14 residues. Trimming cost V 6 bases and J 5 bases; bases outside gene matches: 9. Via MiXCR, TCRdb re-called the reads, giving one row per CDR3 protein. The sample records about 770,000 distinct CDR3 sequences, 25% to 35% being singletons. The table lists this clonotype with many counts. Its cognate antigen is unknown. The origin of this receptor is a human donor in good health (CMV status not recorded). Some clones in this sample may be carry-over from other donors' samples. The sample in question was cultured CD8+ T cells from PBMCs, obtained from culture after CMV antigen stimulation. The J gene is TRBJ1-1, the V gene TRBV27; 7 bases align to TRBD1. In DNA form, the CDR3 reads TGTGCCAGCAGCTCAAGACAGGGAGGTACTGAAGCTTTCTTT. Translated, it gives CASSSRQGGTEAFF.